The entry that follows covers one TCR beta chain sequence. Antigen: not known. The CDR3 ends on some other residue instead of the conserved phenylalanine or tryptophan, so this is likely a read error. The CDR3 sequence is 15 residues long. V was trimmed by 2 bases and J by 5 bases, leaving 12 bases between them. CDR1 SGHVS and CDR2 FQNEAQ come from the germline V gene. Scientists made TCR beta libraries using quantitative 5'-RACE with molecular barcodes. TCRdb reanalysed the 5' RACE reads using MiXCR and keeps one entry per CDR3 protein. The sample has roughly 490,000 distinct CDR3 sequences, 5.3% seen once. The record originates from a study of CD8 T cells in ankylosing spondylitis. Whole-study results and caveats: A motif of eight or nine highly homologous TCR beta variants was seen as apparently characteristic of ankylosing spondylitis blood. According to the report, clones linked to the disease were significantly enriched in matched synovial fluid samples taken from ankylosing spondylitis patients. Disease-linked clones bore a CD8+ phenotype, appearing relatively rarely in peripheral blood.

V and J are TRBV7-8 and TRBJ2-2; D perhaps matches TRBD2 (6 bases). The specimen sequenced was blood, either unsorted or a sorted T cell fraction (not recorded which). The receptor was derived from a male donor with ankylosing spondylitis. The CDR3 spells CASSLRGLGTGELFL. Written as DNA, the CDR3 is TGTGCCAGCAGCTTAAGGGGACTGGGAACCGGGGAGCTGTTTCTT.